This T cell receptor beta chain came from a study of PD-1 blockade in mismatch repair-deficient tumors (dated 2017 in TCRdb). As for the study more broadly: The trial enrolled some 82 consecutive patients with more than ten mismatch repair-deficient cancer types between late 2013 and 2016, all previously treated and progressing. Deep sequencing of TCR CDR3 regions was used to track tumor-associated T cell clones in peripheral blood of patients responding to PD-1 blockade.

Study-wide conclusions, independent of this receptor: Tumor-resident clones, often undetectable in blood before treatment, expanded rapidly after pembrolizumab and then contracted, generally before radiologic responses.

In this sample, this clone turned up a few times. There is no known antigen for this receptor. No base-level quality is on record; no much larger clone is a single base apart. Library method: the immunoSEQ multiplex PCR assay. Here the immuneACCESS table is served through TCRdb, limited to in-frame sequences with V and J called. Missing clones are a known gap in these copies; in checked studies unresolved V genes cover under half, and the rest lacks a known reason. The sample profile shows 30,000 to 40,000 clones; approximately 84% of them were found once. Jointly, the top ten make up about 3.7% of the sample. Mismatch repair deficiency was established in every enrolled patient by polymerase chain reaction or immunohistochemistry. A few patients who responded to pembrolizumab therapy underwent TCR sequencing. In the phase II trial, pembrolizumab PD-1 blockade was tested prospectively in advanced mismatch repair-deficient cancers, no matter which tissue of origin the cancers came from. Serial peripheral blood T cell samples were collected before and at multiple times after starting PD-1 blockade. Blood sampling times were expressed in weeks after the first pembrolizumab dose.

The germline V gene gives CDR1 as ENHRY and CDR2 as SYGVKD. V and J lose 5 bases and 0 bases, and a span of 16 bases separates them. The CDR3 covers 17 residues, taking in both the cysteine and the phenylalanine. Only the CDR3 region is kept as DNA, spanning 51 bases read in frame from base 1. The sample was PBMCs, taken less than 7 weeks after starting pembrolizumab. Recombination connected TRBV10-3 to TRBJ2-2; the D segment could be TRBD1, given 6 matching bases. This TCR was sampled from an adult with mismatch repair-deficient cancer. The nucleotides are TGTGCCATCAGTCTTTCAGGGGTGGCGGCGAACACCGGGGAGCTGTTTTTT. Its protein is CAISLSGVAANTGELFF.